This T cell receptor beta chain was captured by sequencing in a study of T cell responses to AZD1222 COVID-19 vaccine (dated by TCRdb to the early 2020s). About the study as a whole: A total of under 250 trial participants underwent TCR sequencing, of whom nearly 210 had received two doses of AZD1222 and 26 had received two doses of the MenACWY control vaccine. Enrollment into the trials was organized by age into subgroups of 18-55, 56-69 and 70-plus years, and those subgroups contained approximately 160, 26 and 62 TCR-sequenced participants, respectively. What the authors observed across the whole study: Only six AZD1222 recipients were SARS-CoV-2 seropositive at baseline, limiting conclusions about previously exposed vaccinees. In the small 56-69-year group, the increase in depth fell short of significance, most likely because of low power. Participants were mostly white British and included more females than males, and it was suggested by the authors that clonal diversity may have been underestimated. After two AZD1222 doses, spike-specific TCR breadth and depth were significantly higher than at day 0 and than in MenACWY recipients. Reportedly, close to half of the unique spike-specific TCRs recognized epitopes lying outside the regions that are mutated in the B.1.351 and B.1.1.7 variants. Because no day 14 peak-response samples were available, the repertoires could be characterized only after the peak T cell response. The vaccine-associated CD4 TCRs covered the entire spike protein, and the dominant responses fell in regions 160-218 and 743-854.

The CDR3 regions of human TCRbeta chains were subjected to immunosequencing. On the study's bioinformatics: TCRs in the repertoires were matched against a reference library of SARS-CoV-2-specific TCRs that had been generated with the MIRA antigen-specificity platform. Breadth meant the fraction of unique TCRs that were SARS-CoV-2-associated, whereas depth meant the fraction of total T cells that were SARS-CoV-2-associated. Using the MIRA data, each spike-specific TCR was mapped to the spike region that the TCR reacts to and placed in a CD4 or CD8 class. Log10-transformed breadth and depth values were compared by one-way ANOVA with Sidak's multiple comparisons tests. TCRdb took this table from immuneACCESS and kept in-frame rearrangements with V and J called. Such tables lack part of the clones; where checked against another copy, unresolved V genes explain under half of the gap, and the rest is unexplained. The D gene and trimming were derived from the DNA, and the V and J assignments and clone size from that table. The sample table contains 100,000 to 150,000 clones; only one count was recorded for approximately 94% of them. The ten largest make up 5% of the sample.

Read against the paper, the sample's time point label means: about 28 days (+/-7) after the second vaccine dose. AZD1222 recipients with second doses at about 4 weeks or about 12 weeks were pooled, because spike-specific TCR depth and breadth did not differ between schedules. Vaccinee samples came from UK trials COV001 and COV002, including a single-blind randomized controlled phase 2/3 trial of AZD1222 (ChAdOx1 nCoV-19) in healthy adults. Trial participant PBMC samples were collected at day 0 and day 28 after the second dose for TCRbeta chain sequencing. As to this clone: No antigen is known for it. No base qualities exist here, and no much larger clone lies one base off it.

Per the germline V gene, MNHNS is the CDR1 and SASEGT is the CDR2. The CDR3 holds 15 amino acids from the cysteine to the phenylalanine. Solely the CDR3 DNA is kept, with 45 bases framed from the first base. V trim: 3 bases; J trim: 5 bases; unmatched bases: 6. This specimen was peripheral blood, taken 28 days after the second AZD1222 dose. The TCR comes from an adult who received the AZD1222 COVID-19 vaccine. Here the chain combines TRBV6-1 and TRBJ2-5; 10 of the junction bases match TRBD1. CDR3 reads: CASSEPGQGKETQYF. The base sequence is TGTGCCAGCAGTGAGCCGGGACAGGGGAAGGAGACCCAGTACTTC.